What follows describes a single T cell receptor beta chain. Its cognate antigen is unknown. TCRdb re-derived calls from the 5' RACE reads in MiXCR, one entry per CDR3 protein. This table holds more than 350,000 distinct CDR3 sequences, 15% to 20% found once. These data come from a study of T-cell memory formation after mild COVID-19. As for the study in general: The TCR clusters were mostly specific to one donor.

Between the trimmed V and J ends, which lost 7 bases and 5 bases, there was a span of 11 bases. Germline V gene lookup returns CDR1 SNHLY and CDR2 FYNNEI. The CDR3 consists of 13 residues. Study conclusions and caveats: The finding that pre-infection memory included some responding clones suggested that cross-reactive memory joined. Whereas later expanders leaned CD4+, clones contracting day 15 to 85 showed a balanced CD4/CD8 makeup. SARS-CoV-2 specificity was not confirmed for second-wave clones peaking on day 37.

The sequenced sample consisted of PBMCs or a T cell subset sorted from them (not recorded which). This receptor was obtained from a young man who had mild COVID-19 (a few samples of this study predate the infection). Cell type and time point are not known. The gene calls are TRBV2 and TRBJ2-2; D is uncertain. This CDR3 reads CASNLGRTGELFF. The CDR3, as DNA: TGTGCCAGCAATCTTGGGCGGACCGGGGAGCTGTTTTTT.